This is a list of T cell receptor beta chains from one sample in a study of CD8+ T cells in alopecia areata. Libraries were prepared by immunoSEQ multiplex PCR; TCRdb keeps only in-frame clonotypes and omits some of them. The table has around 250,000 clones, under 70% seen once. The starting material was CD4+ T cells sorted from blood, obtained at week 0. These receptors all come from a human donor with alopecia areata. CDR3s include the opening cysteine and the closing phenylalanine or tryptophan. The D gene is left open where the match is weak. Not all rows give a size; the values are once, few, many and, for expanded clones, a class.

length	V	D	size	J	CDR3	DNA
16	TRBV27	.	.	TRBJ2-3	CASSLSRSRSTDTQYF	TGTGCCAGCAGTTTATCCCGTTCCAGGAGCACAGATACGCAGTATTTT
14	TRBV29-1	.	.	TRBJ2-3	CSVAQGNAQDTQYF	TGCAGCGTTGCGCAGGGGAATGCACAAGATACGCAGTATTTT
15	TRBV4-2	.	.	TRBJ1-5	CASSQEGRSNQPQHF	TGTGCCAGCAGCCAAGAAGGTCGTAGCAATCAGCCCCAGCATTTT
16	TRBV7-2	.	.	TRBJ2-1	CASSLAPSLSYNEQFF	TGTGCCAGCAGCTTAGCGCCAAGTCTTTCCTACAATGAGCAGTTCTTC
12	TRBV11-2	.	few	TRBJ2-5	CASSPAGADQYF	TGTGCCAGCAGTCCCGCAGGGGCAGACCAGTACTTC
15	TRBV7-2	TRBD1	once	TRBJ2-5	CASSGTGGLRETQYF	TGTGCCAGCAGCGGGACAGGGGGTTTGAGAGAGACCCAGTACTTC
14	TRBV7-3	.	.	TRBJ1-6	CASSLQGGNSPLHF	TGTGCCAGCAGCCTACAGGGAGGTAATTCACCCCTCCACTTT
13	TRBV5-1	.	once	TRBJ1-1	CASSLAGYTEAFF	TGCGCCAGCAGCTTGGCGGGTTACACTGAAGCTTTCTTT
17	TRBV5-6	TRBD1	.	TRBJ2-1	CASSWTGRLRVLNEQFF	TGTGCCAGCAGCTGGACAGGCCGCCTTCGGGTACTCAATGAGCAGTTCTTC
14	TRBV5-4	.	.	TRBJ2-5	CASSRIGVGETQYF	TGTGCCAGCAGCCGAATTGGGGTAGGAGAGACCCAGTACTTC
13	TRBV7-9	.	.	TRBJ1-2	CASSLTVNYGYTF	TGTGCCAGCAGCCTCACAGTTAACTATGGCTACACCTTC
11	TRBV20-1	TRBD2	few	TRBJ2-5	CSGGGQGTQYF	TGCAGTGGCGGGGGGCAAGGGACCCAGTACTTC
11	TRBV30	.	few	TRBJ2-7	CAWSEGYEQYF	TGTGCCTGGAGTGAGGGCTACGAGCAGTACTTC
9	TRBV29-1	.	few	TRBJ2-1	CSVRGEQFF	TGCAGCGTTCGAGGGGAGCAGTTCTTC
15	TRBV7-2	.	many	TRBJ2-4	CASSLGRLGLDIQYF	TGTGCCAGCAGCTTAGGGCGCTTGGGTTTAGACATTCAGTACTTC
12	TRBV29-1	.	few	TRBJ2-3	CSVETSTDTQYF	TGCAGCGTTGAAACTAGCACAGATACGCAGTATTTT
12	TRBV5-1	.	once	TRBJ2-7	CASSLGVYEQYF	TGCGCCAGCAGCTTAGGAGTCTACGAGCAGTACTTC
15	TRBV29-1	TRBD1	.	TRBJ1-2	CSVERGGRRNYGYTF	TGCAGCGTTGAGAGAGGGGGCAGAAGAAACTATGGCTACACCTTC
15	TRBV4-2	TRBD1	.	TRBJ2-1	CASSLDRGLYNEQFF	TGTGCCAGCAGCCTGGACAGGGGGCTTTACAATGAGCAGTTCTTC
16	TRBV5-1	TRBD2	.	TRBJ2-3	CASSHLAGRAADTQYF	TGCGCCAGCAGCCACCTAGCGGGGAGGGCCGCAGATACGCAGTATTTT
12	TRBV30	.	few	TRBJ1-5	CAWGDDNQPQHF	TGTGCCTGGGGGGACGACAATCAGCCCCAGCATTTT
13	TRBV25-1	.	.	TRBJ2-7	CATRRTPLTEQYF	TGTGCCACTAGGCGGACTCCCCTCACCGAGCAGTACTTC
15	TRBV29-1	.	few	TRBJ2-1	CSVGLGGRSYNEQFF	TGCAGCGTAGGCCTCGGGGGCCGCTCCTACAATGAGCAGTTCTTC
16	TRBV30	.	few	TRBJ1-1	CACNRVGISGNTEAFF	TGTGCCTGCAACAGGGTTGGGATCTCGGGGAACACTGAAGCTTTCTTT
14	TRBV6-1	TRBD1	.	TRBJ1-4	CASRIGTGSEKLFF	TGTGCCAGCAGAATCGGGACAGGGAGTGAAAAACTGTTTTTT
15	TRBV5-1	.	.	TRBJ2-1	CASSLGDPSYNEQFF	TGCGCCAGCAGCTTGGGGGACCCTTCCTACAATGAGCAGTTCTTC
17	TRBV5-1	.	.	TRBJ2-2	CASSLEVVQRGAGELFF	TGCGCCAGCAGCTTGGAGGTAGTACAGAGGGGCGCCGGGGAGCTGTTTTTT
15	TRBV7-6	TRBD1	.	TRBJ1-1	CASSKGQGVNTEAFF	TGTGCCAGCAGCAAAGGACAGGGTGTGAACACTGAAGCTTTCTTT
13	TRBV9	.	.	TRBJ2-2	CASSPMGFGELFF	TGTGCCAGCAGCCCCATGGGGTTCGGGGAGCTGTTTTTT
13	TRBV30	.	.	TRBJ1-2	CACLLTGSYGYTF	TGTGCCTGCTTACTTACAGGGTCCTATGGCTACACCTTC
16	TRBV7-2	.	.	TRBJ2-5	CASSLGSPLVQETQYF	TGTGCCAGCAGCTTAGGGTCTCCCTTAGTACAGGAGACCCAGTACTTC
15	TRBV6-1	.	.	TRBJ2-2	CASSASRGATGELFF	TGTGCCAGCAGTGCCAGCCGAGGGGCCACCGGGGAGCTGTTTTTT
12	TRBV7-9	.	.	TRBJ2-5	CASSLAGETQYF	TGTGCCAGCAGCTTAGCGGGGGAGACCCAGTACTTC
15	TRBV9	TRBD2	once	TRBJ2-1	CASSKSGTSINEQFF	TGTGCCAGCAGCAAGAGCGGGACTAGCATTAATGAGCAGTTCTTC
12	TRBV29-1	.	.	TRBJ2-1	CSAARLGDEQFF	TGCAGCGCTGCCAGACTCGGAGATGAGCAGTTCTTC
13	TRBV7-9	.	.	TRBJ1-2	CASSLAGNYGYTF	TGTGCCAGCAGCTTAGCAGGGAACTATGGCTACACCTTC
14	TRBV5-1	.	.	TRBJ2-3	CASSSGTLTDTQYF	TGCGCCAGCAGTTCTGGGACCCTCACAGATACGCAGTATTTT
15	TRBV27	.	.	TRBJ1-4	CASSSRTPVGEKLFF	TGTGCCAGCAGTTCCAGGACCCCCGTCGGTGAAAAACTGTTTTTT
12	TRBV27	.	.	TRBJ2-1	CASSFQGSEQFF	TGTGCCAGCAGTTTCCAGGGAAGTGAGCAGTTCTTC
15	TRBV19	TRBD2	few	TRBJ2-3	CASSIPAGRADTQYF	TGTGCCAGTAGTATACCAGCGGGGCGCGCAGATACGCAGTATTTT
11	TRBV29-1	.	.	TRBJ2-7	CSVEGLYEQYF	TGCAGCGTTGAAGGCCTCTATGAGCAGTACTTC
15	TRBV9	.	.	TRBJ1-2	CASSVTTDSNYGYTF	TGTGCCAGCAGCGTCACAACCGACAGTAACTATGGCTACACCTTC
13	TRBV7-2	.	.	TRBJ1-2	CASSRGATEGYTF	TGTGCCAGCAGCCGTGGGGCCACAGAAGGCTACACCTTC
11	TRBV20-1	.	.	TRBJ2-2	CSARLTGELFF	TGCAGTGCTAGACTTACCGGGGAGCTGTTTTTT
14	TRBV29-1	TRBD1	few	TRBJ1-1	CSARRDSLNTEAFF	TGCAGCGCCCGTCGGGACAGCCTGAACACTGAAGCTTTCTTT
9	TRBV6-5	.	.	TRBJ1-1	CASRVGAFF	TGTGCCAGCAGGGTCGGAGCTTTCTTT
17	TRBV19	TRBD2	once	TRBJ2-3	CASSMPGTSVRTDTQYF	TGTGCCAGTAGTATGCCCGGGACTAGCGTACGGACAGATACGCAGTATTTT
13	TRBV29-1	.	.	TRBJ2-7	CSVAVGLTYEQYF	TGCAGCGTTGCGGTAGGGCTAACCTACGAGCAGTACTTC
13	TRBV6-5	.	.	TRBJ1-5	CASSPQGNQPQHF	TGTGCCAGCAGTCCTCAGGGCAATCAGCCCCAGCATTTT
11	TRBV20-1	.	.	TRBJ1-2	CSASSDHGYTF	TGCAGTGCTAGTTCCGACCATGGCTACACCTTC
11	TRBV25-1	.	.	TRBJ2-5	CASSATETQYF	TGTGCCAGCAGTGCGACAGAGACCCAGTACTTC
14	TRBV9	.	.	TRBJ1-6	CASSPVAGNSPLHF	TGTGCCAGCAGTCCAGTGGCGGGGAATTCACCCCTCCACTTT
15	TRBV9	TRBD2	.	TRBJ2-5	CASSPGTSGQETQYF	TGTGCCAGCAGTCCCGGGACTAGCGGCCAAGAGACCCAGTACTTC
13	TRBV6-1	.	.	TRBJ2-1	CASRPTGSREQFF	TGTGCCAGCAGACCTACAGGGAGTCGCGAGCAGTTCTTC
12	TRBV30	.	.	TRBJ1-1	CAWSGTVTEAFF	TGTGCCTGGAGCGGGACGGTTACTGAAGCTTTCTTT